The rows below give T cell receptor beta chains drawn from one sample of a study of post-analysis software for immune sequencing data. MiXCR, run by TCRdb on the PCR reads, gives a single entry per CDR3 protein. The sample consists of 400,000 to 500,000 distinct CDR3 sequences, 30% to 45% of them appearing once. Sequences were obtained from blood. The receptors come from a girl aged 2-10 years with multiple sclerosis. The CDR3 runs from the conserved cysteine through the conserved F or W. Fields, in order: J gene, V gene, clone size, D gene, CDR3 protein, CDR3 DNA. The D gene is left open where the match is weak. The size field is filled for only some rows; it gives once, few, many or a size class.

TRBJ1-1 TRBV5-1 once - CASSLVGGSNTEAFF TGCGCCAGCAGCTTGGTAGGAGGGTCGAACACTGAAGCTTTCTTT
TRBJ2-7 TRBV18 few - CASSADRPPPGEQYF TGTGCCAGCTCAGCAGACCGGCCCCCACCGGGCGAGCAGTACTTC
TRBJ2-7 TRBV5-1 - - CASSLDMELYEQYF TGCGCCAGCAGCTTGGATATGGAGTTATACGAGCAGTACTTC
TRBJ2-1 TRBV7-9 few - CASSPEQFF TGTGCCAGCAGTCCTGAGCAGTTCTTC
TRBJ2-1 TRBV6-1 few TRBD2 CASSKTSGGSSYNEQFF TGTGCCAGCAGTAAGACTAGCGGGGGGAGCTCCTACAATGAGCAGTTCTTC
TRBJ1-1 TRBV7-2 - TRBD1 CASSLAGQGYTEAFF TGTGCCAGCAGCTTAGCCGGACAGGGGTACACTGAAGCTTTCTTT
TRBJ1-1 TRBV6-2/TRBV6-3 - - CASRGSQGTEAFF TGTGCCAGCAGGGGGAGTCAAGGCACTGAAGCTTTCTTT
TRBJ1-2 TRBV28 - - CASSKDTRGYTF TGTGCCAGCAGTAAGGACACTAGAGGCTACACCTTC
TRBJ2-4 TRBV30 - - CAWRGGGGVQYF TGTGCCTGGAGGGGAGGGGGAGGCGTTCAGTACTTC
TRBJ1-2 TRBV10-3 - TRBD1 CAISATGVGYGYTF TGTGCCATCAGTGCTACAGGGGTAGGCTATGGCTACACCTTC
TRBJ1-1 TRBV5-1 - - CASSLQGRWNTEAFF TGCGCCAGCAGCTTGCAGGGTAGGTGGAACACTGAAGCTTTCTTT
TRBJ1-1 TRBV7-9 - TRBD1 CASSRQGANEAFF TGTGCCAGCAGCCGACAGGGGGCTAACGAAGCTTTCTTT
TRBJ2-6 TRBV5-1 - - CASSLFSSGANVLTF TGCGCCAGCAGCTTGTTCAGTTCTGGGGCCAACGTCCTGACTTTC
TRBJ2-5 TRBV29-1 - - CSVEDRALETQYF TGCAGCGTTGAAGACAGGGCGTTGGAGACCCAGTACTTC
TRBJ2-7 TRBV7-2 - TRBD2 CASSPRGLAIHEQYF TGTGCCAGCAGCCCGCGCGGACTAGCGATCCACGAGCAGTACTTC
TRBJ2-3 TRBV6-6 - TRBD2 CASRQTSFNTDTQYF TGTGCCAGCAGACAGACTAGCTTCAACACAGATACGCAGTATTTT
TRBJ2-1 TRBV29-1 - TRBD1 CSARSGTGFHNEQFF TGCAGCGCTAGATCCGGGACAGGGTTCCACAATGAGCAGTTCTTC
TRBJ2-1 TRBV7-6 - TRBD2 CASSLGIGTSGGNEQFF TGTGCCAGCAGCTTAGGGATCGGGACTAGCGGGGGGAATGAGCAGTTCTTC
TRBJ2-7 TRBV10-3 few - CAIKGQGSAYEQYF TGTGCCATCAAGGGGCAGGGAAGTGCCTACGAGCAGTACTTC
TRBJ2-1 TRBV7-2 - - CASSSGTNSYNEQFF TGTGCCAGCAGCTCCGGGACAAACTCCTACAATGAGCAGTTCTTC
TRBJ2-2 TRBV4-3 - TRBD1 CASSQWTGDTTGELFF TGCGCCAGCAGCCAATGGACAGGGGATACCACCGGGGAGCTGTTTTTT
TRBJ2-3 TRBV6-6 - TRBD2 CASSYGLAGVNSDTQYF TGTGCCAGCAGTTACGGTTTAGCGGGAGTCAATTCAGATACGCAGTATTTT
TRBJ1-2 TRBV29-1 - - CSGEGALYGYTF TGCAGCGGGGAAGGGGCCCTCTATGGCTACACCTTC
TRBJ2-3 TRBV12-3/TRBV12-4 - - CASSSGESYTDTQYF TGTGCCAGCAGTTCGGGGGAGAGTTATACAGATACGCAGTATTTT
TRBJ1-1 TRBV20-1 few - CSARDSRWGSNTEAFF TGCAGTGCTAGGGACAGTCGGTGGGGGTCGAACACTGAAGCTTTCTTT
TRBJ1-6 TRBV6-5 few - CASSYSSAADSPLHF TGTGCCAGCAGTTACTCGAGCGCCGCCGATTCACCCCTCCACTTT
TRBJ2-7 TRBV11-2 few TRBD1 CASSFYPTGQGYEQYF TGTGCCAGCAGCTTCTACCCTACGGGACAGGGTTACGAGCAGTACTTC
TRBJ2-1 TRBV6-1 - - CASPLGDGSYNEQFF TGTGCCAGTCCTTTAGGGGACGGCTCCTACAATGAGCAGTTCTTC
TRBJ2-1 TRBV20-1 - TRBD1 CSARDRIYNEQFF TGCAGTGCTAGGGACAGGATCTACAATGAGCAGTTCTTC
TRBJ2-7 TRBV7-3 - - CASSSSRGGYEQYF TGTGCCAGCAGCTCTAGCAGGGGGGGTTACGAGCAGTACTTC
TRBJ2-7 TRBV20-1 - - CSAKGMSFEQYF TGCAGTGCTAAGGGGATGTCCTTCGAGCAGTACTTC
TRBJ2-7 TRBV7-8 once - CASSPPTRTEQYF TGTGCCAGCAGCCCGCCGACTAGAACCGAGCAGTACTTC
TRBJ2-3 TRBV5-6 - TRBD2 CASSSRLAGERTDTQYF TGTGCCAGCAGCTCAAGACTAGCGGGGGAACGCACAGATACGCAGTATTTT
TRBJ2-1 TRBV7-9 - TRBD2 CASSSNGLAGTYNEQFF TGTGCCAGCAGCTCCAACGGACTAGCGGGGACCTACAATGAGCAGTTCTTC
TRBJ2-5 TRBV6-1 - TRBD2 CASRRERGTQETQYF TGTGCCAGCAGGAGGGAGCGGGGGACCCAAGAGACCCAGTACTTC